One and the same sample provided the 20 T cell receptor beta chains below, sequenced in a study of CD4 T cells in relation to SARS-CoV-2 and coronaviruses. The unexposed donors gave CD4+ T cells in 2011-2018, prior to COVID-19. Only in-frame clones appear in the TCRdb table, and some are missing; sequencing was by immunoSEQ multiplex PCR. The sample yields 68,000 or so clones, roughly 93% seen once. The sequencing sample was made of naive CD4+ T cells from PBMCs. The subset is: naive CD4+ T cells isolated by negative enrichment. The source of these receptors is a human donor in good health.

V usage is TRBV3-1 (or the pseudogene TRBV3-2) and J usage is TRBJ1-6; D not resolved. Germline V gene lookup returns CDR1 LGHDT and CDR2 YNNKEL (reference sequence). The CDR3 sequence is 16 residues long. V shed 2 bases and J shed 8 bases, with 16 bases lying between them. The CDR3 sequence: CASSQRPGAGDSPLHF. The CDR3 DNA reads as TGTGCCAGCAGCCAACGACCGGGCGCCGGAGATTCACCCCTCCACTTT.

The CDR3 bases are TGTGCCAGCAGCTTGGAGTCTAGCACCTACGAGCAGTACTTC. This gives the protein CASSLESSTYEQYF. The V and J genes are TRBV5-4 and TRBJ2-7; possibly TRBD2 for D (5 bases). There are 14 residues in the CDR3. The germline gives CDR1 SGHNT, CDR2 YYREEE (reference sequence). Trimming removed 0 bases at V and 2 bases at J, with 9 bases between.

This rearrangement joins TRBV30 to TRBJ2-1, with TRBD2 as a possible D gene (5 bases). Germline V gene data show CDR1 as GTSNPN and CDR2 as SVGIG (reference sequence). V was clipped by 2 bases and J by 0 bases, with 17 bases between them. The CDR3 has 17 amino acids. CDR3 DNA sequence: TGTGCCTGGAGTAGCGACCGAACGAGCGGCTCCTACAATGAGCAGTTCTTC. This translates into CAWSSDRTSGSYNEQFF. The full variable domain, rest sourced from reference TRBV30 and TRBJ2-1, is SQTIHQWPATLVQPVGSPLSLECTVEGTSNPNLYWYRQAAGRGLQLLFYSVGIGQISSEVPQNLSASRPQDRQFILSSKKLLLSDSGFYLCAWSSDRTSGSYNEQFFGPGTRLTVL.

J is TRBJ1-5 and V is TRBV27, with 7 bases aligning to TRBD1. Germline V gives CDR1 MNHEY, CDR2 SMNVEV (reference sequence). CDR3 length: 13 residues. V lost 6 bases, J lost 4 bases, and 3 bases stayed unmatched. The CDR3 DNA reads TGTGCCAGCAGGACAGGGTCTAATCAGCCCCAGCATTTT. Translation: CASRTGSNQPQHF.

The V and J genes are TRBV7-8 and TRBJ2-1, with D unclear. From germline, CDR1 is SGHVS and CDR2 FQNEAQ. The CDR3 length is 13 residues. V was clipped by 0 bases and J by 5 bases, with 5 bases between them. The DNA for the CDR3 is TGTGCCAGCAGCTTAGCACTAAACAATGAGCAGTTCTTC. Translated, it gives CASSLALNNEQFF.

This rearrangement joins TRBV28 to TRBJ1-5, with TRBD1 identical over 7 bases. V lost 2 bases, J lost 5 bases, and 12 bases stayed unmatched. The V gene's germline CDR1 is MDHEN and CDR2 SYDVKM. This CDR3 has 17 residues. The CDR3 coding sequence is TGTGCCAGCAGTTTAATGGAGGGGGCTCGGGAGGATCAGCCCCAGCATTTT. Residues: CASSLMEGAREDQPQHF. Using reference TRBV28 and TRBJ1-5 for the parts outside the CDR3, the full variable domain is DVKVTQSSRYLVKRTGEKVFLECVQDMDHENMFWYRQDPGLGLRLIYFSYDVKMKEKGDIPEGYSVSREKKERFSLILESASTNQTSMYLCASSLMEGAREDQPQHFGDGTRLSIL.

V gene TRBV24-1 combines with J gene TRBJ1-2, with 8 nucleotides matching TRBD1. The CDR3 extends over 17 amino acids. CDR1 and CDR2 from the germline V gene are KGHDR and SFDVKD. Trimming took 5 bases from V and 4 from J; bases not matched to a gene: 14. The CDR3 DNA sequence: TGTGCCACCAGTGGGGGAACTACGGACAGGGAGGGCTATGGCTACACCTTC. Amino acid sequence: CATSGGTTDREGYGYTF.

The chain employs TRBV19 and TRBJ1-4; TRBD1 aligns across 8 bases. Germline trimming cut 6 bases from V and 7 bases from J; bases unmatched to any gene: 4. The V gene's germline CDR1 is LNHDA and CDR2 SQIVND (reference sequence). This CDR3 region has 13 residues. The CDR3 sequence is CASRTGTGEKLFF. CDR3 nucleotides: TGTGCCAGTAGAACCGGGACAGGTGAAAAACTGTTTTTT.

This clone was recorded once. The chain joins TRBV5-4 to TRBJ2-5; 11 bases fit TRBD2. The CDR3 sequence is 16 residues long. V lost 4 bases to trimming and J lost 5 bases; unmatched junction nucleotides: 10. CDR1 is SGHNT, CDR2 YYREEE, per germline (reference sequence). In nucleotides, the CDR3 is TGTGCCAGCAGCGTAAAGACTAGCGGGGTTGGGGAGACCCAGTACTTC. It is translated as CASSVKTSGVGETQYF.

This chain uses TRBV5-4 with TRBJ2-3; D might be TRBD2 (5 bases). This CDR3 is 14 amino acids long. Between the trimmed V and J ends, which lost 6 bases and 0 bases, there was a span of 11 bases. Looked up from germline, CDR1 is SGHNT and CDR2 is YYREEE (reference sequence). The CDR3 DNA is TGTGCCAGCAACGCCCGGGAAAGCACAGATACGCAGTATTTT. It specifies CASNARESTDTQYF.

The chain combines TRBV19 with TRBJ1-5; 9 bases match TRBD1. The trim removed 4 bases at V and 3 bases at J, leaving 13 bases unmatched. Germline CDR1 is LNHDA and CDR2 is SQIVND (reference sequence). CDR3 length: 18 residues. The CDR3 DNA follows: TGTGCCAGTAGTACTCCCCCCGGGACAGGGTGGGTCAATCAGCCCCAGCATTTT. Its protein product is CASSTPPGTGWVNQPQHF.

The V call is TRBV3-1 (or the pseudogene TRBV3-2), the J call TRBJ2-1; no firm D call. Trimming stripped 4 bases from V and 8 bases from J, with 15 bases between. CDR1 is LGHDT and CDR2 is YNNKEL in the germline V gene (reference sequence). CDR3 length equals 14 residues. CDR3 region: CASSRHGAGHEQFF. CDR3 in DNA: TGTGCCAGCAGCCGTCATGGTGCAGGACATGAGCAGTTCTTC.

This sequence joins TRBV6-6 and TRBJ1-5; 7 positions agree with TRBD1. V lost 5 bases and J lost 4; bases outside the gene matches: 17. The length of the CDR3 is 18 residues. CDR1 MNHNY and CDR2 SVGAGI come from the germline V gene (reference sequence). This chain's CDR3 is CASSPGTVANIRNQPQHF. The CDR3 DNA is TGTGCCAGCAGTCCCGGGACAGTTGCGAATATTAGGAATCAGCCCCAGCATTTT.

This chain links TRBV2 with TRBJ2-7, with 10 bases lining up with TRBD2. Losses at the gene ends were 8 bases for V and 2 bases for J; bases not matched to a gene: 9. Germline V gene data show CDR1 as SNHLY and CDR2 as FYNNEI. There are 15 residues in the CDR3. CDR3 DNA sequence: TGTGCCAGCGGGCTTTCAGCGGGGGGGCCCTACGAGCAGTACTTC. Protein: CASGLSAGGPYEQYF.

This rearrangement joins TRBV5-5 to TRBJ2-1, with a tentative D call TRBD1 (6 bases). Germline V gene sequence: CDR1 SGHKS, CDR2 YYEKEE (reference sequence). V was shortened by 2 bases and J by 4 bases, with 16 bases between the two germline ends. The CDR3 is made up of 16 amino acids. The CDR3: CASSFHGQSSYNEQFF. The CDR3 nucleotides read TGTGCCAGCAGCTTTCATGGACAGTCGTCATACAATGAGCAGTTCTTC.

CDR3 protein: CASSTDGGRVEAFF. The CDR3 bases are TGTGCCAGCAGTACGGACGGGGGGCGGGTTGAAGCTTTCTTT. This chain links TRBV6-2 or TRBV6-3 with TRBJ1-1, with D perhaps TRBD1 (6 bases). V lost 5 bases and J 7 bases, leaving 17 bases between the germline ends. The CDR3 runs to 14 residues. In germline, CDR1 is MNHEY, CDR2 SVGEGT.

The chain couples TRBV7-2 to TRBJ2-1, with 7 bases lining up with TRBD2. Germline-derived CDR1 and CDR2 are SGHTA and FQGNSA. The CDR3 contains 16 residues. Trimming cost V 1 base and J 1 base; bases outside gene matches: 4. CDR3 in amino acids: CASSLVWRGSYNEQFF. The CDR3 bases are TGTGCCAGCAGCTTAGTGTGGCGGGGGTCCTACAATGAGCAGTTCTTC.

This clone was counted a single time. The chain employs TRBV9 and TRBJ2-2; perhaps TRBD1 as D (5 bases). Trimming took off 0 bases at V and 6 bases at J, with 6 bases between the two ends. The CDR3 sequence is 13 residues long. Germline V gives CDR1 SGDLS, CDR2 YYNGEE. The CDR3 DNA reads TGTGCCAGCAGCGTAGTAGGGGCCGGGGAGCTGTTTTTT. It translates to CASSVVGAGELFF.

The genes are TRBV24-1 and TRBJ2-3; 7 bases match TRBD1. The CDR3 is 15 amino acids. Germline V gene lookup returns CDR1 KGHDR and CDR2 SFDVKD. The V segment lost 7 bases and the J segment 1 base; nucleotides outside the gene matches: 7. CDR3 nucleotides: TGTGCCACCAGAGGGGGCTTGGGCCGCACAGATACGCAGTATTTT. Protein product: CATRGGLGRTDTQYF.

The CDR3 bases are TGTGCCAGCAGCCCGGACACGGGGCGGCTAGCGCCCGGGGAGCTGTTTTTT. This gives the protein CASSPDTGRLAPGELFF. The V gene is TRBV7-3, the J gene TRBJ2-2, with D possibly matching TRBD2 (6 bases). Germline-derived CDR1 and CDR2 are SGHTA and FQGTGA. V was clipped by 5 bases and J by 6 bases, with 22 bases between them. There are 17 residues in the CDR3. Full variable domain (outside the CDR3, taken from reference TRBV7-3 and TRBJ2-2): GAGVSQTPSNKVTEKGKYVELRCDPISGHTALYWYRQSLGQGPEFLIYFQGTGAADDSGLPNDRFFAVRPEGSVSTLKIQRTERGDSAVYLCASSPDTGRLAPGELFFGEGSRLTVL.